The clone carrying this T cell receptor beta chain was counted at least ten times. Not enrolled were patients with uncontrolled infection, other autoimmune disease, pregnancy or lactation. Diagnoses were made from clinical symptoms, serum measures (thyroxine and TRAb), thyroid ultrasound and orbital computed tomography. Blood from later-ophthalmopathy patients was taken at first hyperthyroidism diagnosis. This record comes from a study of T cells in Graves' hyperthyroidism and ophthalmopathy. Amplification of TCR beta CDR3 regions was performed using RNA transcripts as template. With the HTBI primer set, the TCR CDR3 went through a first round of RT-PCR. TCRdb re-derived calls from the multiplex PCR reads in MiXCR, one entry per CDR3 protein. The table lists about 400,000 distinct CDR3 sequences, approximately 14% of them singletons. This clonotype was obtained from a woman younger than 30 with Graves' hyperthyroidism that later progressed to Graves' ophthalmopathy. The sequencing input was blood.

DNA for the CDR3: TGTGCCAGCAGCTGGACAGGTTTTAGGAGCGCAGAACTTCCAGATACGCAGTATTTT. It is translated as CASSWTGFRSAELPDTQYF. The V gene is TRBV11-1, the J gene TRBJ2-3, with TRBD1 matching 7 bases. Germline V gene sequence: CDR1 SGHAT, CDR2 FQDESV (reference sequence). Unmatched junction bases numbered 20, after V lost 4 bases and J lost 4 bases. This CDR3 has 19 residues.